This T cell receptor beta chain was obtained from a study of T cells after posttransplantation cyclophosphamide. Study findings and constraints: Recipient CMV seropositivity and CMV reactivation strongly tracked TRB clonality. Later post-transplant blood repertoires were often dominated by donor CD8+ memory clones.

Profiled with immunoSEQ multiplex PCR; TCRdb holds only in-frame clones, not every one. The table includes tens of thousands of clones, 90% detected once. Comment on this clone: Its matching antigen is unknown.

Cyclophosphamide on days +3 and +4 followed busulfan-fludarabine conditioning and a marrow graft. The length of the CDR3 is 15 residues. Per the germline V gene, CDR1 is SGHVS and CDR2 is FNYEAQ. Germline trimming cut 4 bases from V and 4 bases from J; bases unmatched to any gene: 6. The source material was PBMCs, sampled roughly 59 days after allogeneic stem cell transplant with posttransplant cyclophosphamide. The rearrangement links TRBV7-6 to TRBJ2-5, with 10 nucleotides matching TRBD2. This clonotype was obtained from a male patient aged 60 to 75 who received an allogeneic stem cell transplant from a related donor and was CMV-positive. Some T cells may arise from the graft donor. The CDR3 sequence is CASSSVAGGGETQYF. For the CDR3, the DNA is TGTGCCAGCAGCTCCGTAGCGGGGGGTGGAGAGACCCAGTACTTC.